This T cell receptor (beta chain) originates from a study of blood T cell repertoires in COVID-19. The V gene's germline CDR1 is SGHRS and CDR2 YFSETQ. Germline trimming cut 5 bases from V and 4 bases from J; bases unmatched to any gene: 8. The CDR3 is made up of 15 amino acids. This table comes from immunoSEQ multiplex PCR, and its TCRdb copy is limited to in-frame clones, with some not included. The table includes about 250,000 clones, roughly nine tenths detected once. The chain links TRBV5-1 to TRBJ2-7; TRBD2 aligns across 11 bases. The sequence was obtained from a woman younger than 35 who had recovered from COVID-19. The source material was PBMCs or T cells enriched from blood (not recorded which). CDR3 nucleotide sequence: TGCGCCAGCAGTTCGATAGCGGGGGGGCTATACGAGCAGTACTTC. Protein product: CASSSIAGGLYEQYF.